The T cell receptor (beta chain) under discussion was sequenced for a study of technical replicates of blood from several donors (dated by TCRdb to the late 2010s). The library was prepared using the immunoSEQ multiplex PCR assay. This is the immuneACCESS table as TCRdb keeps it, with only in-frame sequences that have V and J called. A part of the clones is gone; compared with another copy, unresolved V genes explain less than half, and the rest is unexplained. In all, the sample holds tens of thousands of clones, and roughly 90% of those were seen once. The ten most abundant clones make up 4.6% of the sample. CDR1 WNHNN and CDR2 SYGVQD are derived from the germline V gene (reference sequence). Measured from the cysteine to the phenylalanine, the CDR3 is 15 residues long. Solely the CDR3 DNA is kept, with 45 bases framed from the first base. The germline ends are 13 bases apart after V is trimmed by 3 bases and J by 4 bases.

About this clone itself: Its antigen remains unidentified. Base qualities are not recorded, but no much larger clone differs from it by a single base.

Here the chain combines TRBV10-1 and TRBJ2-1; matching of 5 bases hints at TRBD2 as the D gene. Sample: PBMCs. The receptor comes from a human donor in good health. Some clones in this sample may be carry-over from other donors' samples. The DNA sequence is TGCGCCAGCAGTGATCTACTAGTGGGATACAATGAGCAGTTCTTC. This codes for CASSDLLVGYNEQFF.